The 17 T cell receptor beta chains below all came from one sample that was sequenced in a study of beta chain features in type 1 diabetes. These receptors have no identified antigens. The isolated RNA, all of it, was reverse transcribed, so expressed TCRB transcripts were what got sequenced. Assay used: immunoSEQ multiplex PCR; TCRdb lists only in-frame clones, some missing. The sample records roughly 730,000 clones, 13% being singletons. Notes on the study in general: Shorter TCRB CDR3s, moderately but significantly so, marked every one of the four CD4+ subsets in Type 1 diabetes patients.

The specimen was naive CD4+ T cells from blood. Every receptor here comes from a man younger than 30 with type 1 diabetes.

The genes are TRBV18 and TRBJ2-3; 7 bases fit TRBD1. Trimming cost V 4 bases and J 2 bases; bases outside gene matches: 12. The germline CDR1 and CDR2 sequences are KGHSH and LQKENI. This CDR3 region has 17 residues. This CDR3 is CASSQTTGMINTDTQYF. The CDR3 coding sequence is TGTGCCAGCTCACAAACGACAGGGATGATCAACACAGATACGCAGTATTTT.

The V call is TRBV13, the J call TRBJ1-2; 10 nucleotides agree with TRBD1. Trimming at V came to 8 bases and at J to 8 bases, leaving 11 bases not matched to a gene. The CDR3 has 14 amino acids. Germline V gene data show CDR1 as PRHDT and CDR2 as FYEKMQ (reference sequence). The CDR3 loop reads CASYPSGTGDGYTF. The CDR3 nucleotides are TGTGCCAGCTACCCCTCTGGGACAGGGGACGGCTACACCTTC.

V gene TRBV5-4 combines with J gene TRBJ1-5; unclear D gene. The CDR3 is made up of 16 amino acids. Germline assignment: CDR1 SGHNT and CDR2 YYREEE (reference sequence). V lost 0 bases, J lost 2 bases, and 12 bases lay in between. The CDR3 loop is CASSLDDPLGNQPQHF. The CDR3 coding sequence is TGTGCCAGCAGCTTGGATGACCCTCTGGGCAATCAGCCCCAGCATTTT.

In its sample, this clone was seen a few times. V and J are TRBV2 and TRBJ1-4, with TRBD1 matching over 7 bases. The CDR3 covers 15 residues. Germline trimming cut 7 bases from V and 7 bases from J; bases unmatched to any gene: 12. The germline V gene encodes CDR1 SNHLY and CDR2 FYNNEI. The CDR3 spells CASTQDREYGEKLFF. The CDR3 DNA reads TGTGCCAGCACTCAAGACAGGGAGTACGGTGAAAAACTGTTTTTT.

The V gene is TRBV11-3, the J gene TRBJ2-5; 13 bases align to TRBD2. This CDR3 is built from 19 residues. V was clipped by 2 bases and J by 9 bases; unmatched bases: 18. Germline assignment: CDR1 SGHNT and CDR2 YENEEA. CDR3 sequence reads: CASSLPAGLAGDIAEAQYF. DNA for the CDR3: TGTGCCAGCAGCTTACCGGCCGGACTAGCGGGGGACATCGCGGAGGCCCAGTACTTC.

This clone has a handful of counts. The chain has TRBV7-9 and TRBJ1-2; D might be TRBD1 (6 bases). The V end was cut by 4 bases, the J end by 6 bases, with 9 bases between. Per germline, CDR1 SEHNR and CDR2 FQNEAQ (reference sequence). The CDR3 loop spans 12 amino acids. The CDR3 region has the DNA TGTGCCAGCAGCTCCCGACAGGATGGCTACACCTTC. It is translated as CASSSRQDGYTF.

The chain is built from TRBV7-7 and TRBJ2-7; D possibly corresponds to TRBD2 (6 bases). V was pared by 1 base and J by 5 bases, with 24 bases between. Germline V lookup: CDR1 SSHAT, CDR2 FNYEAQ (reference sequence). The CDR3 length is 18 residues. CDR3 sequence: CASSLDRVSWGDVHEQYF. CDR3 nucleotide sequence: TGTGCCAGCAGCTTAGATCGAGTCTCCTGGGGGGATGTTCACGAGCAGTACTTC.

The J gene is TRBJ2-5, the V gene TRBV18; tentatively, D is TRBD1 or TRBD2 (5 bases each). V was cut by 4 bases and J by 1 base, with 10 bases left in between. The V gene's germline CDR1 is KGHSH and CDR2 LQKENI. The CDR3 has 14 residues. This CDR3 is CASSLQGPQETQYF. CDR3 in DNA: TGTGCCAGCTCACTCCAGGGACCCCAAGAGACCCAGTACTTC.

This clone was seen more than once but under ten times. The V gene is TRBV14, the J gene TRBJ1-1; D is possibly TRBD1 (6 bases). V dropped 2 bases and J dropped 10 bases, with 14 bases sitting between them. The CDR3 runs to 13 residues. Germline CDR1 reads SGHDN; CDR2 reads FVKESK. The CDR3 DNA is TGTGCCAGCAGCCAACCATCCGGGACAAGAGCTTTCTTT. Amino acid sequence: CASSQPSGTRAFF.

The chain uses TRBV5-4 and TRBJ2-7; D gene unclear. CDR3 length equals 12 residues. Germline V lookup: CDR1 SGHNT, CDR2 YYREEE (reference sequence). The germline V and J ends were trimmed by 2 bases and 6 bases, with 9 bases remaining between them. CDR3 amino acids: CASSFQPGEQYF. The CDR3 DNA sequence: TGTGCCAGCAGCTTTCAACCAGGCGAGCAGTACTTC.

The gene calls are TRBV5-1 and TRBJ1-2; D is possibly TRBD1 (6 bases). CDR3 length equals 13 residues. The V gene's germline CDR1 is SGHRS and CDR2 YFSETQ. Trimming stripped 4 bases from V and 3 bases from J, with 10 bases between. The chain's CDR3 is CASSTGQYYGYTF. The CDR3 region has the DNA TGCGCCAGCAGCACTGGACAGTACTATGGCTACACCTTC.

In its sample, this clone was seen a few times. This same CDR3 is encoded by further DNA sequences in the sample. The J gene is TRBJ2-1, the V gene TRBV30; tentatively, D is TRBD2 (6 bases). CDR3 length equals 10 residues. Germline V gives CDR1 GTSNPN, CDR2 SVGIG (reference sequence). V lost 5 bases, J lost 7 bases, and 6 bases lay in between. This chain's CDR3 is CAWGGNEQFF. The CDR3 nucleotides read TGTGCCTGGGGAGGGAATGAGCAGTTCTTC.

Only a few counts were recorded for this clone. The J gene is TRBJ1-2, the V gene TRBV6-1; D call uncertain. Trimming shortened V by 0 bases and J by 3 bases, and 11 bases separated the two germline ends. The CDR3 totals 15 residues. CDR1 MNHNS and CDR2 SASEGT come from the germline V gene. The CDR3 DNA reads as TGTGCCAGCAGTGAAGCTGTGGACCTGGACTATGGCTACACCTTC. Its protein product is CASSEAVDLDYGYTF.

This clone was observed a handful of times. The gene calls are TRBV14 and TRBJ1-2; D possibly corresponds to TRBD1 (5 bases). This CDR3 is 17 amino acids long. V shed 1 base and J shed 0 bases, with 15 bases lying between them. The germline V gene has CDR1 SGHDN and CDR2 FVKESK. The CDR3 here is CASSQVIAGKANYGYTF. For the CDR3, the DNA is TGTGCCAGCAGCCAAGTAATCGCAGGGAAAGCTAACTATGGCTACACCTTC.

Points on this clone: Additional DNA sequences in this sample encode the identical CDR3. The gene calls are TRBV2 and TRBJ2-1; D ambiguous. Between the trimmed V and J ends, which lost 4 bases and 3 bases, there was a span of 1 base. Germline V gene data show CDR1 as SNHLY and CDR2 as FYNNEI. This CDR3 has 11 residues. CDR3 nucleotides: TGTGCCAGCAGTGTCTACAATGAGCAGTTCTTC. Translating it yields CASSVYNEQFF.

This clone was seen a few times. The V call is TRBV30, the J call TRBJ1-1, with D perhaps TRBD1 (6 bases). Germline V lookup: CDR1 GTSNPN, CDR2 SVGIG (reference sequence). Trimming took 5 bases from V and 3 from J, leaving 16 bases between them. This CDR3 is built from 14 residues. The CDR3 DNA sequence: TGTGCCTGGGGTAGACAGGATCTGGACACTGAAGCTTTCTTT. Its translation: CAWGRQDLDTEAFF.

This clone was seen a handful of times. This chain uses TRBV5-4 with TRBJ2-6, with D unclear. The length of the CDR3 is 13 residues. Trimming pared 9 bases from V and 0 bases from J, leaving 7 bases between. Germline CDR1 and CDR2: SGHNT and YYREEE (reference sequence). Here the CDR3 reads CATLNSGANVLTF. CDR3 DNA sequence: TGTGCCACCCTAAACTCTGGGGCCAACGTCCTGACTTTC. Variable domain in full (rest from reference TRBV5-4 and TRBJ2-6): ETGVTQSPTHLIKTRGQQVTLRCSSQSGHNTVSWYQQALGQGPQFIFQYYREEENGRGNFPPRFSGLQFPNYSSELNVNALELDDSALYLCATLNSGANVLTFGAGSRLTVL.